These T cell receptor beta chains were read from a single sample in a study of glioma-infiltrating T cells after dendritic cell vaccination. Libraries were prepared by immunoSEQ multiplex PCR; TCRdb keeps only in-frame clonotypes and omits some of them. The data show approximately 84,000 clones, 65% to 90% seen once. Specimen: blood, collected before dendritic cell vaccination. The receptor source for this set is a human donor with glioblastoma. Both conserved end residues are part of each CDR3. A clone size is listed for some rows: how often the clone was seen (once, few, many), or a class if it is expanded.

v_gene	abundance	j_gene	CDR3aa
TRBV28	-	TRBJ1-1	CASIDPGGRMNTEAFF
TRBV5-1	-	TRBJ2-5	CASGIGGTGLAGPQETQYF
TRBV27	-	TRBJ2-5	CASSLFASQAQYF
TRBV29-1	-	TRBJ1-2	CSVVGTGNNYGYTF
TRBV29-1	-	TRBJ1-5	CSVVISREGGQPQHF
TRBV5-4	-	TRBJ2-7	CASSFGSGSSYEQYF
TRBV9	-	TRBJ2-5	CASSATRQETQYF
TRBV29-1	-	TRBJ1-1	CRTGDTEAFF
TRBV10-3	-	TRBJ2-5	CAIKASGGETQYF
TRBV5-1	-	TRBJ2-5	CASSSQREGEQYF
TRBV7-6	once	TRBJ2-7	CASSLGLAGETSYEQYF
TRBV5-6	-	TRBJ2-5	CASSGLGTGGETQYF
TRBV7-7	-	TRBJ1-1	CASSLNWGGEAFF
TRBV5-1	-	TRBJ2-1	CASSLTGANEQFF
TRBV9	-	TRBJ2-1	CASSVASGGYSNEQFF
TRBV14	-	TRBJ1-2	CASSQEPGQFYGYTF
TRBV18	-	TRBJ2-7	CASSPVGVAGENEQYF
TRBV6-1	-	TRBJ2-1	CASSEVGGTNNEQFF
TRBV6-5	-	TRBJ1-1	CASSYSDSNTEAFF
TRBV5-1	-	TRBJ2-5	CASRRTGGEETQYF
TRBV28	-	TRBJ1-4	CASSFRSVNEKLFF
TRBV7-6	-	TRBJ1-2	CASSSTIQGTGDGYTF
TRBV2	-	TRBJ2-7	CASSGAYRGPSYEQYF
TRBV5-4	-	TRBJ1-3	CASSLSVSGNTIYF
TRBV4-1	few	TRBJ1-1	CASSQDRGGMNTEAFF
TRBV27	-	TRBJ1-5	CASSLTGKGGNQPQHF
TRBV7-9	-	TRBJ2-7	CASSLTVLGGQGTYEQYF
TRBV19	-	TRBJ2-7	CASSSGTGAMGEQYF
TRBV25-1	-	TRBJ1-1	CASSASGRNTEAFF
TRBV7-9	-	TRBJ1-2	CASSFSTDLYGYTF
TRBV27	-	TRBJ2-5	CASSLLRTRGETQYF
TRBV27	-	TRBJ2-7	CASSSRGQGGYEQYF
TRBV4-3	-	TRBJ2-3	CASSPFWIGSTDTQYF
TRBV13	-	TRBJ1-1	CASSLTPQGGTEAFF
TRBV2	-	TRBJ1-2	CASSPHLQATDYGYTF
TRBV29-1	-	TRBJ2-1	CSVDLYNEQFF
TRBV6-1	-	TRBJ2-7	CASSDSLQFTYEQYF
TRBV25-1	once	TRBJ2-2	CASSEFKGATGELFF
TRBV7-7	-	TRBJ2-1	CASSASAGEADEQFF
TRBV9	-	TRBJ2-1	CASASGGGSYNEQFF
TRBV11-1	-	TRBJ2-3	CASSLGQGGTDTQYF
TRBV7-7	-	TRBJ2-2	CASSFHADLGGRSKVAGELFF
TRBV5-1	-	TRBJ2-2	CASSLALHTGELFF
TRBV29-1	-	TRBJ2-5	CSVYLAGDGGTQYF
TRBV7-9	-	TRBJ2-7	CASSILGTDTYEQYF
TRBV6-6	-	TRBJ2-5	CASSHGQGVRETQYF
TRBV5-1	-	TRBJ2-1	CASSYLAGGLSVYNEQFF
TRBV6-5	-	TRBJ1-4	CASRQGAPVEKLFF
TRBV5-1	-	TRBJ2-3	CASSLRTHQDTQYF